This TCR beta chain was documented in a study of blood T cell repertoires in COVID-19. Germline CDR1 reads MNHEY; CDR2 reads SVGAGI. The CDR3 spans 14 residues. V lost 6 bases to trimming and J lost 2 bases, with 10 bases between them. The table came from immunoSEQ multiplex PCR; TCRdb's copy has only in-frame clones and leaves some out. This table holds under 100,000 clones, approximately 82% found once. What was sequenced was peripheral blood. The sequence was collected from an older woman with acute or convalescent COVID-19. The chain combines TRBV6-5 with TRBJ2-2, with D maybe TRBD2 (5 bases). The CDR3 reads CASRRDFNTGELFF. Written as DNA, the CDR3 is TGTGCCAGCAGACGGGATTTCAACACCGGGGAGCTGTTTTTT.